The 16 T cell receptor beta chains listed next were all sequenced from one sample in a study of glioma-infiltrating T cells after dendritic cell vaccination. Sequenced by immunoSEQ multiplex PCR; TCRdb stores in-frame clones only, minus some. This table has 50,000 to 70,000 clones, roughly 80% appearing once. Time point defined: after dendritic cell vaccination, including at tumor progression/relapse. Sequencing used blood, obtained after dendritic cell vaccination. These receptors were taken from a human donor with glioblastoma.

The gene calls are TRBV5-1 and TRBJ2-3; D might be TRBD2 (5 bases). V lost 0 bases to trimming and J lost 1 base, with 9 bases between them. This CDR3 is 15 amino acids long. Per germline, CDR1 SGHRS and CDR2 YFSETQ. The CDR3 sequence is CASSLERGGTDTQYF. The CDR3 DNA sequence: TGCGCCAGCAGCTTGGAACGGGGAGGCACAGATACGCAGTATTTT.

This clone appeared a few times. The rearrangement uses TRBV19 and TRBJ1-6; a possible D gene is TRBD1 (5 bases). The CDR3 loop spans 18 amino acids. The germline CDR1 and CDR2 sequences are LNHDA and SQIVND (reference sequence). V was cut by 1 base and J by 8 bases, with 21 bases left in between. The DNA of the CDR3 is TGTGCCAGTAGTATAGGGGGCGTCCGCGCAGGTGGGGATTCACCCCTCCACTTT. This gives the protein CASSIGGVRAGGDSPLHF. Supplemented by reference TRBV19 and TRBJ1-6, the full variable domain reads DGGITQSPKYLFRKEGQNVTLSCEQNLNHDAMYWYRQDPGQGLRLIYYSQIVNDFQKGDIAEGYSVSREKKESFPLTVTSAQKNPTAFYLCASSIGGVRAGGDSPLHFGNGTRLTVT.

The chain couples TRBV7-2 to TRBJ1-2, with D perhaps TRBD1 (5 bases). Per the germline V gene, CDR1 is SGHTA and CDR2 is FQGNSA. The CDR3 is 13 amino acids. The ends were cut back, 6 bases at V and 6 bases at J, with 14 bases in the middle. CDR3 nucleotide sequence: TGTGCCAGCAGTTTACAGCCCAGGGATGGCTACACCTTC. It codes for CASSLQPRDGYTF.

V and J are TRBV4-2 and TRBJ1-4; 11 bases are shared with TRBD1. The ends lost 1 base at V and 7 bases at J; junction bases unmatched: 5. Germline assignment: CDR1 LGHNA and CDR2 YNFKEQ. This CDR3 contains 16 residues. This CDR3 is CASSQGPGTGGEKLFF. The CDR3, as DNA: TGTGCCAGCAGCCAAGGTCCGGGGACAGGGGGTGAAAAACTGTTTTTT.

This chain links TRBV4-3 with TRBJ2-7, with 8 bases lining up with TRBD2. This CDR3 contains 20 residues. Germline V gives CDR1 LGHNA, CDR2 YSLEER. Trimming cost V 0 bases and J 0 bases; bases outside gene matches: 16. CDR3 sequence reads: CASSQEGVTSEPKSSYEQYF. Written as DNA, the CDR3 is TGCGCCAGCAGCCAAGAAGGTGTGACTAGCGAACCCAAAAGCTCCTACGAGCAGTACTTC.

This clone was detected a few times. This chain uses TRBV11-2 with TRBJ1-5; tentatively, D is TRBD1 (5 bases). Germline CDR1 reads SGHAT; CDR2 reads FQNNGV. This CDR3 spans 15 amino acids. V was pared by 5 bases and J by 6 bases, with 17 bases between. DNA for the CDR3: TGTGCCAGCAGCGCCGGGACTCTTGAAGGTCAGCCCCAGCATTTT. Residues: CASSAGTLEGQPQHF. The full variable domain, in which reference TRBV11-2 and TRBJ1-5 provide the parts outside the CDR3, is EAGVAQSPRYKIIEKRQSVAFWCNPISGHATLYWYQQILGQGPKLLIQFQNNGVVDDSQLPKDRFSAERLKGVDSTLKIQPAKLEDSAVYLCASSAGTLEGQPQHFGDGTRLSIL.

As concerns this clone: The sample holds other DNA sequences that translate to the same CDR3. The chain has TRBV27 and TRBJ1-1; D unresolved. V dropped 0 bases and J dropped 5 bases, with 7 bases sitting between them. Per germline, CDR1 MNHEY and CDR2 SMNVEV (reference sequence). The CDR3 sequence is 13 residues long. The CDR3 DNA sequence: TGTGCCAGCAGTTTATCGAGAGGTACTGAAGCTTTCTTT. As protein: CASSLSRGTEAFF.

V and J are TRBV29-1 and TRBJ1-3; maybe TRBD2 (5 bases). The tail of the sequence fits TRBJ2-2 better, so the J call may be wrong. Germline CDR1 SQVTM, CDR2 ANQGSEA. The CDR3 runs 15 residues. In DNA form, the CDR3 reads TGCAGCGTTGAAGAAGAGGGTTGGAACACCGGGGAGCTGTTTTTT. This encodes CSVEEEGWNTGELFF.

The chain combines TRBV25-1 with TRBJ1-2; 7 nucleotides match TRBD1. The CDR3 sequence is 14 residues long. In germline, CDR1 is MGHDK, CDR2 SYGVNS. The junction had 8 bases not matched to a gene; V was cut back by 5 bases and J by 5 bases. CDR3 bases: TGTGCCAGCAGTTCAGACAGGGCGGAGTATGGCTACACCTTC. Amino acid sequence: CASSSDRAEYGYTF.

The rearrangement uses TRBV18 and TRBJ1-4; maybe TRBD1 (5 bases). The V end was cut by 3 bases, the J end by 0 bases, with 11 bases between. This CDR3 is built from 16 residues. CDR1 KGHSH and CDR2 LQKENI come from the germline V gene. CDR3 region: CASSPRIQATNEKLFF. The CDR3 nucleotides are TGTGCCAGCTCACCCCGAATACAGGCAACTAATGAAAAACTGTTTTTT.

The CDR3 is CASSPGTSGGISTDTQYF. CDR3 nucleotides: TGCGCCAGCAGCCCCGGGACTAGCGGGGGGATTAGCACAGATACGCAGTATTTT. The V and J genes are TRBV5-1 and TRBJ2-3; 15 bases agree with TRBD2. The junction had 6 bases not matched to a gene; V was cut back by 4 bases and J by 0 bases. This CDR3 is 18 amino acids long. Germline V CDR1 and CDR2: SGHRS, YFSETQ.

J is TRBJ1-1 and V is TRBV27; weak D call: TRBD1 (6 bases). V was clipped by 6 bases and J by 0 bases, with 11 bases between them. This CDR3 comprises 14 residues. Looked up from germline, CDR1 is MNHEY and CDR2 is SMNVEV (reference sequence). The CDR3 DNA reads TGTGCCAGCAGCCTGGGGGGGCTGAACACTGAAGCTTTCTTT. This gives the protein CASSLGGLNTEAFF.

V is TRBV5-5 and J is TRBJ2-3, with D hard to call. The V and J ends lost 2 bases and 0 bases respectively, with 7 bases between them. This CDR3 contains 14 residues. Germline lookup yields CDR1 SGHKS and CDR2 YYEKEE (reference sequence). The CDR3 DNA reads TGTGCCAGCAGCTTCCGAGGTAGCACAGATACGCAGTATTTT. Translating it yields CASSFRGSTDTQYF.

This clone appeared a few times. The chain carries TRBV19 and TRBJ1-4, with D perhaps TRBD1 (5 bases). V gave up 6 bases and J gave up 0 bases, with 11 bases separating them. CDR1 and CDR2 from the germline V gene are LNHDA and SQIVND (reference sequence). The CDR3 covers 15 residues. CDR3 nucleotides: TGTGCCAGTAGGTTGCAGGGCGCAACTAATGAAAAACTGTTTTTT. Protein: CASRLQGATNEKLFF. Drawing the rest from reference TRBV19 and TRBJ1-4, the complete variable domain is DGGITQSPKYLFRKEGQNVTLSCEQNLNHDAMYWYRQDPGQGLRLIYYSQIVNDFQKGDIAEGYSVSREKKESFPLTVTSAQKNPTAFYLCASRLQGATNEKLFFGSGTQLSVL.

The chain carries TRBV5-4 and TRBJ1-4, with TRBD1 as a possible D gene (5 bases). Germline values: CDR1 SGHNT, CDR2 YYREEE (reference sequence). The CDR3 spans 14 residues. V was shortened by 0 bases and J by 8 bases, with 11 bases between the two germline ends. CDR3 residues: CASSLDRLEEKLFF. As DNA, the CDR3 is TGTGCCAGCAGCTTGGACAGGTTAGAGGAAAAACTGTTTTTT.

This clone was recorded a few times. The chain couples TRBV5-6 to TRBJ1-5, with D maybe TRBD1 (6 bases). Germline V gene lookup returns CDR1 SGHDT and CDR2 YYEEEE. The CDR3 covers 13 residues. V shed 4 bases and J shed 4 bases, with 9 bases lying between them. The CDR3, as DNA: TGTGCCAGCAGCCTGACAGGAAATCAGCCCCAGCATTTT. This encodes CASSLTGNQPQHF.